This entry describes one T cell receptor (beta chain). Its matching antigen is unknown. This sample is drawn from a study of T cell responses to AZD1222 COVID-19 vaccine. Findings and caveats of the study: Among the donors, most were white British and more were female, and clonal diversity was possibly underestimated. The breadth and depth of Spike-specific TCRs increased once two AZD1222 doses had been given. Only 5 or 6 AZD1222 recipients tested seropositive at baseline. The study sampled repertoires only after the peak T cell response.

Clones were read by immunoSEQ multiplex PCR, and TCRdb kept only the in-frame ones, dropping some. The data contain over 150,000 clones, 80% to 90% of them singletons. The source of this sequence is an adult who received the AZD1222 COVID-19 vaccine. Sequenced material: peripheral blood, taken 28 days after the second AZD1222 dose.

CDR3 nucleotide sequence: TGTGCCAGCAGTTTAGCAGGGAATTCCTATGGCTACACCTTC. It encodes CASSLAGNSYGYTF. This chain links TRBV28 with TRBJ1-2; possibly TRBD1 for D (5 bases). Between the trimmed V and J ends, which lost 2 bases and 4 bases, there was a span of 11 bases. The CDR3 has 14 residues. Germline CDR1 MDHEN, CDR2 SYDVKM.